The rows below give T cell receptor beta chains drawn from one sample of a study of shared clonotypes between healthy human individuals. The assay was immunoSEQ multiplex PCR, and TCRdb's table has in-frame clones only and misses some. The sample lists 850,000 to 1,200,000 clones; approximately 72% were seen once. The specimen sequenced was memory CD4+ T cells sorted from blood. Receptors were obtained from a man aged 18 to 35 in good health. CDR3s include the opening cysteine and the closing phenylalanine or tryptophan. The D gene is left open where the match is weak. Only part of the rows carry a size: once, few, many, or a class if the clone is expanded.

D gene: TRBD1
clone size: -
J gene: TRBJ1-3
V gene: TRBV6-1
CDR3 protein: CASSKAGTGRGNTIYF
CDR3 DNA: TGTGCCAGCAGTAAAGCCGGGACAGGCAGAGGAAACACCATATATTTT

D gene: -
clone size: -
J gene: TRBJ2-7
V gene: TRBV7-9
CDR3 protein: CASSLLSNMWYF
CDR3 DNA: TGTGCCAGCAGCTTACTTAGTAACATGTGGTACTTC

D gene: -
clone size: once
J gene: TRBJ2-7
V gene: TRBV11-2
CDR3 protein: CASSSIYEQYF
CDR3 DNA: TGTGCCAGCAGCTCGATTTACGAGCAGTACTTC

D gene: TRBD1
clone size: -
J gene: TRBJ2-7
V gene: TRBV6-1
CDR3 protein: CASSAAGQGPYEQYF
CDR3 DNA: TGTGCCAGCAGTGCCGCGGGACAGGGTCCCTACGAGCAGTACTTC

D gene: -
clone size: -
J gene: TRBJ1-3
V gene: TRBV5-1
CDR3 protein: CASSQQGTDTIYF
CDR3 DNA: TGCGCCAGCAGCCAGCAGGGTACCGACACCATATATTTT

D gene: TRBD1
clone size: -
J gene: TRBJ1-2
V gene: TRBV6-1
CDR3 protein: CASSETQWDRFYGYTF
CDR3 DNA: TGTGCCAGCAGTGAGACCCAATGGGACAGATTCTATGGCTACACCTTC

D gene: -
clone size: -
J gene: TRBJ1-1
V gene: TRBV18
CDR3 protein: CASSKYGFQGSTATEAFF
CDR3 DNA: TGTGCCAGCTCAAAATATGGCTTTCAGGGCTCGACAGCCACTGAAGCTTTCTTT

D gene: -
clone size: few
J gene: TRBJ1-5
V gene: TRBV7-2
CDR3 protein: CASSRRDGQPQHF
CDR3 DNA: TGTGCCAGCAGCCGAAGGGACGGGCAGCCCCAGCATTTT

D gene: -
clone size: -
J gene: TRBJ1-6
V gene: TRBV5-1
CDR3 protein: CASSLSSSSSYNSPLHF
CDR3 DNA: TGCGCCAGCAGCTTGTCCAGTTCCAGCTCCTATAATTCACCCCTCCACTTT

D gene: TRBD2
clone size: -
J gene: TRBJ2-1
V gene: TRBV5-1
CDR3 protein: CASSQGGTSGSREQFF
CDR3 DNA: TGCGCCAGCAGCCAAGGAGGGACTAGCGGGTCTCGAGAGCAGTTCTTC

D gene: -
clone size: -
J gene: TRBJ1-2
V gene: TRBV4-2
CDR3 protein: CASSQESGVNYGYTF
CDR3 DNA: TGTGCCAGCAGCCAAGAATCAGGGGTCAACTATGGCTACACCTTC

D gene: TRBD1
clone size: -
J gene: TRBJ2-5
V gene: TRBV5-1
CDR3 protein: CASAPDRGGPETQYF
CDR3 DNA: TGCGCCAGCGCGCCCGACAGGGGTGGGCCAGAGACCCAGTACTTC

D gene: -
clone size: -
J gene: TRBJ2-7
V gene: TRBV28
CDR3 protein: CASTGLSSYEQYF
CDR3 DNA: TGTGCCAGCACGGGACTCAGCTCCTACGAGCAGTACTTC

D gene: TRBD2
clone size: -
J gene: TRBJ2-4
V gene: TRBV7-3
CDR3 protein: CASSLIGHTSGGSQNIQYF
CDR3 DNA: TGTGCCAGCAGCTTAATTGGTCATACTAGCGGGGGGAGTCAAAACATTCAGTACTTC

D gene: -
clone size: few
J gene: TRBJ1-1
V gene: TRBV29-1
CDR3 protein: CSVAGAKYTEAFF
CDR3 DNA: TGCAGCGTTGCAGGGGCTAAATACACTGAAGCTTTCTTT

D gene: -
clone size: -
J gene: TRBJ2-5
V gene: TRBV7-2
CDR3 protein: CASSFGGKETQYF
CDR3 DNA: TGTGCCAGCAGCTTCGGCGGAAAAGAGACCCAGTACTTC

D gene: TRBD1
clone size: -
J gene: TRBJ1-4
V gene: TRBV4-3
CDR3 protein: CASNQDRGPEKLFF
CDR3 DNA: TGCGCCAGCAACCAAGACAGGGGGCCTGAAAAACTGTTTTTT

D gene: -
clone size: -
J gene: TRBJ2-7
V gene: TRBV18
CDR3 protein: CASSPGGEQYF
CDR3 DNA: TGTGCCAGCTCACCAGGGGGCGAGCAGTACTTC

D gene: -
clone size: -
J gene: TRBJ2-3
V gene: TRBV6-1
CDR3 protein: CASTPGLVAPDTQYF
CDR3 DNA: TGTGCCAGCACCCCTGGCCTAGTGGCGCCAGATACGCAGTATTTT

D gene: -
clone size: -
J gene: TRBJ2-2
V gene: TRBV10-2
CDR3 protein: CASSESRVELFF
CDR3 DNA: TGCGCCAGCAGTGAGTCGAGGGTGGAGCTGTTTTTT

D gene: -
clone size: few
J gene: TRBJ2-2
V gene: TRBV7-6
CDR3 protein: CASSLDTAANTGELFF
CDR3 DNA: TGTGCCAGCAGCTTAGACACAGCTGCGAACACCGGGGAGCTGTTTTTT

D gene: -
clone size: -
J gene: TRBJ2-7
V gene: TRBV7-9
CDR3 protein: CASTHGNEQYF
CDR3 DNA: TGTGCCAGCACTCACGGGAACGAGCAGTACTTC

D gene: -
clone size: -
J gene: TRBJ2-5
V gene: TRBV7-3
CDR3 protein: CASSRFNQETQYF
CDR3 DNA: TGTGCCAGCAGCCGATTTAACCAAGAGACCCAGTACTTC